Listed below are T cell receptor beta chains from one sample, sequenced in a study of STAT3 mutations in large granular lymphocyte leukemia. Method: immunoSEQ multiplex PCR; TCRdb's copy keeps in-frame clones and lacks some. Altogether roughly 10,000 clones are present, 50% to 60% being singletons, with the ten largest covering about 8.3%. Sequencing used peripheral blood mononuclear cells. These receptors were obtained from a boy between 10 and 17 years old with T-cell large granular lymphocyte leukemia. Some clones in this sample may be carry-over from other donors' samples. Each CDR3 is given with its conserved first and last residue. A D gene is named only where the DNA matches it firmly. Clone size is shown for a subset of rows, as once, few, many or a class of expanded clone.

DNA: TGTGCCTCCTCCCACCTGCGCTACACCATATATTTT; CDR3: CASSHLRYTIYF; D: .; V: TRBV30; J: TRBJ1-3; size: .
DNA: TGTGCCAGCTCACGAATCCGGGACCTTGGAAACACCATATATTTT; CDR3: CASSRIRDLGNTIYF; D: .; V: TRBV18; J: TRBJ1-3; size: .
DNA: TGTGCCAGCAGTTTACTTTATGTCGGTTCCGGGCTAGAAGGGACAGATACGCAGTATTTT; CDR3: CASSLLYVGSGLEGTDTQYF; D: .; V: TRBV27; J: TRBJ2-3; size: .
DNA: TGTGCCAGCTCACCACGCCGGGTAGATAATTCACCCCTCCACTTT; CDR3: CASSPRRVDNSPLHF; D: .; V: TRBV18; J: TRBJ1-6; size: .
DNA: TGCGCCAGCAGCTTGGGGAACGGGCCTAATGAAAAACTGTTTTTT; CDR3: CASSLGNGPNEKLFF; D: .; V: TRBV5-1; J: TRBJ1-4; size: .
DNA: TGCGCCAGCAGCTTGGTCGAAAGAGAGGTCGGCTACACCTTC; CDR3: CASSLVEREVGYTF; D: .; V: TRBV5-1; J: TRBJ1-2; size: .
DNA: TGTGCCAGCAGTGCCTCCCCCTCCTACGAGCAGTACTTC; CDR3: CASSASPSYEQYF; D: .; V: TRBV6-1; J: TRBJ2-7; size: few
DNA: TGCGCCAGCAGCTCCAACGAACCTCGGTATGGCTACACCTTC; CDR3: CASSSNEPRYGYTF; D: .; V: TRBV5-1; J: TRBJ1-2; size: few
DNA: TGTGCCTGGAGTAACAGGGTACTTGAAAAACTGTTTTTT; CDR3: CAWSNRVLEKLFF; D: .; V: TRBV30; J: TRBJ1-4; size: few
DNA: TGCGCCAGCAGCCCTGAACCTTTGAATACGCAGTATTTT; CDR3: CASSPEPLNTQYF; D: .; V: TRBV5-1; J: TRBJ2-3; size: .
DNA: TGTGCCAGTAGTATGGGCCGCAACACTGAAGCTTTCTTT; CDR3: CASSMGRNTEAFF; D: .; V: TRBV19; J: TRBJ1-1; size: medium-sized
DNA: TGTGCCAGCTCACCAGGGAATAGCAATCAGCCCCAGCATTTT; CDR3: CASSPGNSNQPQHF; D: .; V: TRBV18; J: TRBJ1-5; size: once
DNA: TGTGCTAGTGCCCTCGGGGGGACAGATACGCAGTATTTT; CDR3: CASALGGTDTQYF; D: TRBD2; V: TRBV12-5; J: TRBJ2-3; size: .
DNA: TGTGCCAGCAGTTTTAAGGGGGTTCACGAGCAGTACTTC; CDR3: CASSFKGVHEQYF; D: .; V: TRBV27; J: TRBJ2-7; size: .
DNA: TGTGCCAGCAGCTTGACTCGTTCCACAGATACGCAGTATTTT; CDR3: CASSLTRSTDTQYF; D: .; V: TRBV7-9; J: TRBJ2-3; size: .
DNA: TGTGCCAGCAGTGGCCGACAGGAGGTCGTCGAGCAGTACTTC; CDR3: CASSGRQEVVEQYF; D: .; V: TRBV25-1; J: TRBJ2-7; size: .
DNA: TGCGCCAGCAGCCCGGTCGGACTAGCGCGAGCTACCGGGGAGCTGTTTTTT; CDR3: CASSPVGLARATGELFF; D: TRBD2; V: TRBV5-1; J: TRBJ2-2; size: .
DNA: TGTGCCAGCAGTCCGCGCACAGGTCCTAATTCACCCCTCCACTTT; CDR3: CASSPRTGPNSPLHF; D: .; V: TRBV27; J: TRBJ1-6; size: few